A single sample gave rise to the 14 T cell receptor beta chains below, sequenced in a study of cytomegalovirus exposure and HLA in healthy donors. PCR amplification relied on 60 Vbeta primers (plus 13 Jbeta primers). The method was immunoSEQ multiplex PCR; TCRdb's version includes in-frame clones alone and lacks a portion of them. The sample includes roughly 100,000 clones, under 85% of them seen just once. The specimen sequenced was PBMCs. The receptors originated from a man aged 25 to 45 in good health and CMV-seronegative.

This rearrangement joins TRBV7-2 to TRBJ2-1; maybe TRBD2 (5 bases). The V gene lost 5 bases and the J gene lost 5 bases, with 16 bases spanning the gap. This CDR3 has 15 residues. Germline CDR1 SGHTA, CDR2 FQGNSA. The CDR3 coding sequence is TGTGCCAGCAGCCCGGAACTAGAACTTGACAATGAGCAGTTCTTC. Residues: CASSPELELDNEQFF.

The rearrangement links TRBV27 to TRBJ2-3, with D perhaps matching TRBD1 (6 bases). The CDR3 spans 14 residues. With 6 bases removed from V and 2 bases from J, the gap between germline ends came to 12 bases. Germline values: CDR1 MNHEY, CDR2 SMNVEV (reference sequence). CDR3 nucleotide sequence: TGTGCCAGCAGCCTGGACAGAAACACAGATACGCAGTATTTT. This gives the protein CASSLDRNTDTQYF.

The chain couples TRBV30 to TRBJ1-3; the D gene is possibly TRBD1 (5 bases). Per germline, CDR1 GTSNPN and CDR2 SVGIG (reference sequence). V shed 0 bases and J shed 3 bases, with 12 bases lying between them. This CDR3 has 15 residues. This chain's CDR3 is CAWSVLGGVGNTIYF. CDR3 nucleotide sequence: TGTGCCTGGAGTGTACTAGGAGGGGTTGGAAACACCATATATTTT.

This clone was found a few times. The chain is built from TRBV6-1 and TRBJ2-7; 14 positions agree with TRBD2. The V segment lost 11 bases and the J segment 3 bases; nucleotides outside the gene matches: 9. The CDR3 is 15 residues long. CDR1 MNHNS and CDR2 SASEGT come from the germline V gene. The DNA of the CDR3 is TGTGCCGGGGGGACTAGCGGGAGCCCGAGCTACGAGCAGTACTTC. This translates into CAGGTSGSPSYEQYF.

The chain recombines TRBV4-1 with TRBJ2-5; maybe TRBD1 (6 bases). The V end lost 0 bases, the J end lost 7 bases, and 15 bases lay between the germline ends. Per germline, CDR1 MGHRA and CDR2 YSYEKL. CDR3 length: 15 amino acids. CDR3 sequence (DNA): TGCGCCAGCAGCCAAGATGTAGGAACAGGGCGGACCCAGTACTTC. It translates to CASSQDVGTGRTQYF.

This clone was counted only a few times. CDR3 region: CASSPELGLDTEAFF. Here the CDR3 DNA reads TGTGCCAGCTCACCGGAATTGGGGCTGGACACTGAAGCTTTCTTT. The chain carries TRBV18 and TRBJ1-1; D perhaps matches TRBD1 (5 bases). V dropped 3 bases and J dropped 3 bases, with 14 bases sitting between them. The CDR3 extends over 15 amino acids. Per the germline V gene, CDR1 is KGHSH and CDR2 is LQKENI.

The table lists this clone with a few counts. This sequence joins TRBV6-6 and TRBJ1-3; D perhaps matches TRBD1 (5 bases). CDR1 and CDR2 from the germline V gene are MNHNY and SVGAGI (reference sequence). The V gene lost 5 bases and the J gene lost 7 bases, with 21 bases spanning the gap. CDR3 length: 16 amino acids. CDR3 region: CASSSPREGYGNTIYF. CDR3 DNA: TGTGCCAGCAGTAGCCCCAGGGAGGGTTACGGGAACACCATATATTTT.

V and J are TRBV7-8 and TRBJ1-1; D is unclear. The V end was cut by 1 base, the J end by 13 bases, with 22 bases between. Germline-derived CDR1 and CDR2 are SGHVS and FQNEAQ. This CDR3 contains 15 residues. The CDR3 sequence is CASSLEYVAAPSDFF. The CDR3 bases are TGTGCCAGCAGCTTAGAGTACGTGGCGGCCCCTTCGGATTTCTTT.

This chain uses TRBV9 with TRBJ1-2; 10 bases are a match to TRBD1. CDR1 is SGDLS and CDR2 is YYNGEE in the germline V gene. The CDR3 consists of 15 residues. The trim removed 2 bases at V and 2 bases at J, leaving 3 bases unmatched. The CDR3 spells CASSVGQGVNYGYTF. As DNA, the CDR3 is TGTGCCAGCAGCGTCGGACAGGGGGTAAACTATGGCTACACCTTC.

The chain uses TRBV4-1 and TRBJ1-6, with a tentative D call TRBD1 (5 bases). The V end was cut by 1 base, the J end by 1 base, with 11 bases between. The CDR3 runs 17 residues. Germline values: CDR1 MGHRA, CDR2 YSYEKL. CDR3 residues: CASSQVGQGSYNSPLHF. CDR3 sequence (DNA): TGCGCCAGCAGCCAAGTGGGGCAGGGATCCTATAATTCACCCCTCCACTTT.

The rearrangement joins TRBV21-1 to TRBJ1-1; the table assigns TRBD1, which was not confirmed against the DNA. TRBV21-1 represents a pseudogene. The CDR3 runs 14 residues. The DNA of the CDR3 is TGTGCCAGCAGCGCCAGAGACAGGAGTTACGAAGCTTTCTTT. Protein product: CASSARDRSYEAFF.

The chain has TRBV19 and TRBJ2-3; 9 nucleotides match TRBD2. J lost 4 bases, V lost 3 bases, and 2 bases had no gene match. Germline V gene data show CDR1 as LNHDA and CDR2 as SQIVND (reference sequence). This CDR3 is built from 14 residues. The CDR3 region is CASSIRLAADTQYF. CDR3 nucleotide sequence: TGTGCCAGTAGTATTAGACTAGCGGCAGATACGCAGTATTTT. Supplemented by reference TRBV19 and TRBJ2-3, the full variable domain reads DGGITQSPKYLFRKEGQNVTLSCEQNLNHDAMYWYRQDPGQGLRLIYYSQIVNDFQKGDIAEGYSVSREKKESFPLTVTSAQKNPTAFYLCASSIRLAADTQYFGPGTRLTVL.

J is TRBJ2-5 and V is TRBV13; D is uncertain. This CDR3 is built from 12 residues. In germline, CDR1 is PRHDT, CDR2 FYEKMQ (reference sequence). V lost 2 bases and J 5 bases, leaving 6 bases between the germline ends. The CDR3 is CASSLHGETQYF. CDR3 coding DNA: TGTGCCAGCAGCTTACACGGGGAGACCCAGTACTTC. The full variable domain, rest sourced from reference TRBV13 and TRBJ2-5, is AAGVIQSPRHLIKEKRETATLKCYPIPRHDTVYWYQQGPGQDPQFLISFYEKMQSDKGSIPDRFSAQQFSDYHSELNMSSLELGDSALYFCASSLHGETQYFGPGTRLLVL.

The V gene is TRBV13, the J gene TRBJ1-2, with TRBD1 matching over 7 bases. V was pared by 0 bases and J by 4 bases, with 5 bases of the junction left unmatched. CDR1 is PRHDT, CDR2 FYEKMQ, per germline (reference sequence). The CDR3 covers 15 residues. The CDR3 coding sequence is TGTGCCAGCAGCTTAGGTGAAGGGGGCGTCTATGGCTACACCTTC. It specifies CASSLGEGGVYGYTF.